The 21 T cell receptor beta chains reported below all come from one sample, sequenced in a study of B cell selection in AIRE deficiency. Sorted regulatory T cells were CD4-positive, CD25-high and CD127-low or negative. Only in-frame clones appear in the TCRdb table, and some are missing; sequencing was by immunoSEQ multiplex PCR. Among approximately 18,000 clones listed, 85% to 95% were seen once. Sequenced: CD4+CD25+ Tregs sorted from PBMCs. The receptors shown here come from a human donor in good health.

V usage is TRBV5-1 and J usage is TRBJ2-1; D remains unclear. V lost 7 bases and J lost 9, with 17 bases in between. Germline CDR1 is SGHRS and CDR2 is YFSETQ. The CDR3 consists of 13 residues. DNA for the CDR3: TGCGCCAGCTCCGGGCGGACGGAAGGTGAGCAGTTCTTC. Protein product: CASSGRTEGEQFF.

This clone was seen only once. The rearrangement uses TRBV7-2 and TRBJ2-7; 7 positions agree with TRBD1. Germline V gene lookup returns CDR1 SGHTA and CDR2 FQGNSA. The V and J ends lost 4 bases and 2 bases, in that order; junction bases with no gene match: 5. This CDR3 comprises 14 residues. The CDR3 nucleotides read TGTGCCAGCAGCTCTAAGGGGGCTCCCTACGAGCAGTACTTC. Residues: CASSSKGAPYEQYF.

This clone is a singleton in its sample. The chain uses TRBV5-4 and TRBJ2-5; 10 bases are a match to TRBD2. The length of the CDR3 is 13 residues. J gave up 7 bases and V 7 bases, and 7 bases lay outside the gene matches. Per germline, CDR1 SGHNT and CDR2 YYREEE (reference sequence). The CDR3 spells CASFLAGAATQYF. CDR3 coding DNA: TGTGCCAGCTTTCTAGCGGGAGCGGCGACCCAGTACTTC.

The chain uses TRBV15 and TRBJ2-2, with TRBD2 identical over 7 bases. Germline-derived CDR1 and CDR2 are LNHNV and YYDKDF (reference sequence). The V segment lost 1 base and the J segment 5 bases; nucleotides outside the gene matches: 10. The CDR3 has 17 residues. The CDR3 coding sequence is TGTGCCACCAGCAGAGTTATGGTGGCGGGAGATACCGGGGAGCTGTTTTTT. Protein sequence: CATSRVMVAGDTGELFF.

For the CDR3, the DNA is TGTGCCAGTAGGCGGGCTTCGGAGGAAAAACTGTTTTTT. This translates into CASRRASEEKLFF. The J gene is TRBJ1-4, the V gene TRBV19; D is uncertain. The germline V gene has CDR1 LNHDA and CDR2 SQIVND (reference sequence). V lost 6 bases and J lost 8, with 13 bases in between. CDR3 length: 13 residues.

J is TRBJ2-2 and V is TRBV5-1; 7 bases are a match to TRBD2. V shed 4 bases, J shed 7 bases, and the junction held 4 bases outside the gene matches. The germline CDR1 and CDR2 sequences are SGHRS and YFSETQ. The CDR3 runs to 13 residues. The DNA of the CDR3 is TGCGCCAGCAGCCCTCTAGCGGACGGGGAGCTGTTTTTT. Its protein is CASSPLADGELFF. Full variable domain (outside the CDR3, taken from reference TRBV5-1 and TRBJ2-2): KAGVTQTPRYLIKTRGQQVTLSCSPISGHRSVSWYQQTPGQGLQFLFEYFSETQRNKGNFPGRFSGRQFSNSRSEMNVSTLELGDSALYLCASSPLADGELFFGEGSRLTVL.

This clone was seen a few times. The chain uses TRBV6-1 and TRBJ2-1, with 11 bases aligning to TRBD2. Trimming at V came to 5 bases and at J to 4 bases, leaving 4 bases not matched to a gene. CDR3 length: 15 residues. Germline CDR1 reads MNHNS; CDR2 reads SASEGT. The CDR3 sequence is CASSWTSGLYNEQFF. CDR3 bases: TGTGCCAGCAGTTGGACTAGCGGGCTTTACAATGAGCAGTTCTTC.

The chain recombines TRBV5-1 with TRBJ2-7, with 8 positions matching TRBD1. The J segment lost 3 bases and the V segment lost 0 bases, leaving 11 bases of the junction unmatched. The CDR3 contains 17 residues. Germline V CDR1 and CDR2: SGHRS, YFSETQ. The CDR3 protein is CASSLGQGWSGGYEQYF. DNA of the CDR3: TGCGCCAGCAGCTTGGGACAGGGGTGGAGCGGAGGCTACGAGCAGTACTTC.

This chain joins TRBV5-1 and TRBJ1-1, with TRBD1 identical over 8 bases. The junction had 19 bases not matched to a gene; V was cut back by 8 bases and J by 10 bases. This CDR3 comprises 15 residues. Germline V gene data show CDR1 as SGHRS and CDR2 as YFSETQ. The CDR3 sequence: CASKSQGGQVRGAFF. DNA for the CDR3: TGCGCCAGTAAATCCCAGGGGGGACAGGTGCGTGGAGCTTTCTTT.

V usage is TRBV7-9 and J usage is TRBJ1-2; D is unclear. CDR1 SEHNR and CDR2 FQNEAQ come from the germline V gene (reference sequence). Trimming cost V 2 bases and J 6 bases, with 10 bases left between them. The CDR3 totals 13 residues. The CDR3 loop is CASSLTGSDGYTF. The CDR3 coding sequence is TGTGCCAGCAGCTTAACCGGGAGTGATGGCTACACCTTC.

V gene TRBV28 combines with J gene TRBJ1-3; TRBD1 matches at 7 bases. CDR1 is MDHEN, CDR2 SYDVKM, per germline. V was clipped by 5 bases and J by 4 bases; unmatched bases: 5. This CDR3 is built from 14 residues. CDR3 nucleotide sequence: TGTGCCAGCAGTCGGACAGGTTCGGGAAACACCATATATTTT. This gives the protein CASSRTGSGNTIYF.

V usage is TRBV5-3 and J usage is TRBJ2-7; 8 nucleotides agree with TRBD1. TRBV5-3 is an open reading frame whose function is uncertain. Germline trimming cut 4 bases from V and 2 bases from J; bases unmatched to any gene: 5. The CDR3 spans 14 residues. The CDR3 here is CARSRTGSPYEQYF. CDR3 nucleotide sequence: TGTGCCAGAAGCCGGACAGGGAGCCCCTACGAGCAGTACTTC.

The chain is built from TRBV19 and TRBJ1-3; D may be TRBD1 (5 bases). The germline V and J ends were trimmed by 3 bases and 2 bases, with 14 bases remaining between them. Germline values: CDR1 LNHDA, CDR2 SQIVND (reference sequence). This CDR3 has 16 amino acids. The CDR3 DNA sequence: TGTGCCAGTAGTATGAAAGACAGTCTGCCTGGAAACACCATATATTTT. Its protein product is CASSMKDSLPGNTIYF.

The chain links TRBV11-2 to TRBJ2-3; D unclear. The V end lost 3 bases, the J end lost 3 bases, and 13 bases lay between the germline ends. Per the germline V gene, CDR1 is SGHAT and CDR2 is FQNNGV. The CDR3 contains 15 residues. CDR3 DNA: TGTGCCAGCAGCTTGCTAGGGCTTAGTACAGATACGCAGTATTTT. Amino acid sequence: CASSLLGLSTDTQYF. The whole variable domain, filled in from reference TRBV11-2 and TRBJ2-3, reads EAGVAQSPRYKIIEKRQSVAFWCNPISGHATLYWYQQILGQGPKLLIQFQNNGVVDDSQLPKDRFSAERLKGVDSTLKIQPAKLEDSAVYLCASSLLGLSTDTQYFGPGTRLTVL.

The rearrangement joins TRBV28 to TRBJ1-6; D not certain. Germline V gene sequence: CDR1 MDHEN, CDR2 SYDVKM. V was shortened by 8 bases and J by 10 bases, with 15 bases between the two germline ends. This CDR3 comprises 13 residues. The CDR3 DNA sequence: TGTGCCAGCCGCGTTGGCCTCGGATCACCCCTCCACTTT. Protein: CASRVGLGSPLHF.

The chain carries TRBV28 and TRBJ2-1, with 10 bases aligning to TRBD2. Per the germline V gene, CDR1 is MDHEN and CDR2 is SYDVKM. The V and J ends lost 4 bases and 3 bases, in that order; junction bases with no gene match: 6. The CDR3 contains 16 residues. The CDR3 sequence is CASSSSSGRNYNEQFF. The DNA for the CDR3 is TGTGCCAGCAGTTCCTCTAGCGGGAGAAACTACAATGAGCAGTTCTTC.

In this sample, this clone turned up once. The same CDR3 also results from other DNA sequences found in this sample. The chain is built from TRBV18 and TRBJ1-2, with D possibly TRBD1 on 6 matching bases. CDR3 length equals 13 residues. Deletions cut 3 bases from V and 3 bases from J, with 8 bases between. Looked up from germline, CDR1 is KGHSH and CDR2 is LQKENI. The CDR3 DNA is TGTGCCAGCTCACCCCGGACAGACTATGGCTACACCTTC. This gives the protein CASSPRTDYGYTF.

V is TRBV29-1 and J is TRBJ1-3; D not resolved. The CDR3 loop spans 11 amino acids. The germline V gene encodes CDR1 SQVTM and CDR2 ANQGSEA. V gave up 5 bases and J gave up 2 bases, with 4 bases separating them. CDR3 region: CSVWTGNTIYF. In DNA, the CDR3 is TGCAGCGTTTGGACTGGAAACACCATATATTTT.

V is TRBV5-6 and J is TRBJ1-2, with 8 nucleotides matching TRBD1. CDR1 SGHDT and CDR2 YYEEEE come from the germline V gene. CDR3 length: 15 residues. J lost 0 bases, V lost 6 bases, and 7 bases had no gene match. This CDR3 reads CASNQYRGSNYGYTF. The CDR3 DNA reads as TGTGCCAGCAATCAATACAGGGGGTCTAACTATGGCTACACCTTC.

This clone appeared a single time. The gene calls are TRBV5-6 and TRBJ2-6, with 7 bases matching TRBD1. Looked up from germline, CDR1 is SGHDT and CDR2 is YYEEEE. J was trimmed by 0 bases and V by 4 bases; bases with no gene match: 10. This CDR3 contains 18 residues. Here the CDR3 DNA reads TGTGCCAGCAGCGCACCCGGGACAGACTACTCTGGGGCCAACGTCCTGACTTTC. Its protein is CASSAPGTDYSGANVLTF.

The rearrangement joins TRBV19 to TRBJ1-6; D unresolved. Germline assignment: CDR1 LNHDA and CDR2 SQIVND (reference sequence). Trimming took off 6 bases at V and 5 bases at J, with 14 bases between the two ends. The CDR3 has 15 residues. Written as DNA, the CDR3 is TGTGCCAGTAGCTCGGGCCAGTACGATAATTCACCCCTCCACTTT. Protein: CASSSGQYDNSPLHF.